Below are 32 T cell receptor beta chains sequenced from a single sample in a study of OX40 agonist ivuxolimab in advanced cancers. The repertoire was sequenced with immunoSEQ multiplex PCR; TCRdb's copy has only in-frame clones and lacks some. The profile shows under 85,000 clones, approximately 95% of them singletons. The material sequenced was CD4+ or CD8+ T cells sorted from blood, taken in a trial of the OX40 agonist ivuxolimab. The receptors come from an adult with an advanced solid tumor such as melanoma, head and neck, liver or kidney cancer.

The J gene is TRBJ1-5, the V gene TRBV27; D unresolved. Germline CDR1 reads MNHEY; CDR2 reads SMNVEV (reference sequence). The V end lost 5 bases, the J end lost 1 base, and 9 bases lay between the germline ends. This CDR3 has 14 amino acids. The chain's CDR3 is CASSGGMSNQPQHF. The CDR3 DNA follows: TGTGCCAGCAGTGGAGGGATGAGCAATCAGCCCCAGCATTTT.

The gene calls are TRBV9 and TRBJ2-2; TRBD2 agrees at 11 bases. The CDR3 is 16 amino acids. The V segment lost 3 bases and the J segment 4 bases; nucleotides outside the gene matches: 5. Germline assignment: CDR1 SGDLS and CDR2 YYNGEE. CDR3 loop: CASSGGTSGSTGELFF. The CDR3 coding sequence is TGTGCCAGCAGCGGCGGGACTAGCGGTTCCACCGGGGAGCTGTTTTTT.

This chain connects TRBV28 to TRBJ1-2; 9 bases match TRBD1. This CDR3 region has 15 residues. The germline CDR1 and CDR2 sequences are MDHEN and SYDVKM. Unmatched junction bases numbered 3, after V lost 2 bases and J lost 2 bases. CDR3 region: CASSLTGGANYGYTF. DNA for the CDR3: TGTGCCAGCAGTTTAACAGGGGGCGCCAACTATGGCTACACCTTC.

The chain uses TRBV5-6 and TRBJ2-7; tentative D call: TRBD1 (6 bases). CDR1 and CDR2 from the germline V gene are SGHDT and YYEEEE. The CDR3 length is 15 residues. V was clipped by 0 bases and J by 5 bases, with 15 bases between them. DNA of the CDR3: TGTGCCAGCAGCTTGGTTCAGGGGAATTTGGACGAGCAGTACTTC. It specifies CASSLVQGNLDEQYF.

V gene TRBV6-6 combines with J gene TRBJ1-2; D gene ambiguous. Germline assignment: CDR1 MNHNY and CDR2 SVGAGI (reference sequence). Between the trimmed V and J ends, which lost 0 bases and 3 bases, there was a span of 14 bases. This CDR3 spans 16 amino acids. The CDR3 bases are TGTGCCAGCAGTTACTCGATGGGCGCAGATTACTATGGCTACACCTTC. It codes for CASSYSMGADYYGYTF.

V and J are TRBV9 and TRBJ2-7; TRBD2 agrees at 12 bases. The CDR3 is 14 amino acids. The germline gives CDR1 SGDLS, CDR2 YYNGEE. V shed 5 bases and J 4 bases; nucleotides not matched to a gene: 4. In nucleotides, the CDR3 is TGTGCCAGCAGTGGACTAGCGGGGCAATACGAGCAGTACTTC. Encoded protein: CASSGLAGQYEQYF. Together with reference TRBV9 and TRBJ2-7, the CDR3 gives the full variable domain: DSGVTQTPKHLITATGQRVTLRCSPRSGDLSVYWYQQSLDQGLQFLIQYYNGEERAKGNILERFSAQQFPDLHSELNLSSLELGDSALYFCASSGLAGQYEQYFGPGTRLTVT.

The rearrangement links TRBV11-3 to TRBJ2-7; TRBD1 matches at 9 bases. The CDR3 loop spans 16 amino acids. CDR1 is SGHNT and CDR2 is YENEEA in the germline V gene. The J segment lost 4 bases and the V segment lost 5 bases, leaving 12 bases of the junction unmatched. CDR3 in DNA: TGTGCCAGCAGCGTCCTCCGGGACAGGGAAAAGTACGAGCAGTACTTC. This sequence encodes CASSVLRDREKYEQYF.

This chain connects TRBV7-6 to TRBJ2-7; 13 positions agree with TRBD2. The CDR3 consists of 16 residues. Germline-derived CDR1 and CDR2 are SGHVS and FNYEAQ. The J segment lost 0 bases and the V segment lost 5 bases, leaving 4 bases of the junction unmatched. The CDR3 loop is CASSPWTSGSSYEQYF. CDR3 DNA sequence: TGTGCCAGCAGCCCCTGGACTAGCGGGAGCTCCTACGAGCAGTACTTC. Full variable domain (remainder filled in from reference TRBV7-6 and TRBJ2-7): GAGVSQSPRYKVTKRGQDVALRCDPISGHVSLYWYRQALGQGPEFLTYFNYEAQQDKSGLPNDRFSAERPEGSISTLTIQRTEQRDSAMYRCASSPWTSGSSYEQYFGPGTRLTVT.

The chain carries TRBV4-1 and TRBJ1-5; D unresolved. Germline assignment: CDR1 MGHRA and CDR2 YSYEKL. V was trimmed by 3 bases and J by 5 bases, leaving 8 bases between them. This CDR3 region has 13 residues. DNA of the CDR3: TGCGCCAGCAGCCACAATACTGATCAGCCCCAGCATTTT. It encodes CASSHNTDQPQHF.

The CDR3 is CASSLSGESYEQYF. DNA for the CDR3: TGTGCCAGCAGCTTGTCGGGAGAGTCTTACGAGCAGTACTTC. V usage is TRBV7-8 and J usage is TRBJ2-7, with a possible D match to TRBD2 (6 bases). Trimming removed 3 bases at V and 4 bases at J, with 13 bases between. The CDR3 contains 14 residues. Per germline, CDR1 SGHVS and CDR2 FQNEAQ.

CDR3 amino acids: CASSLNRGLGDTQYF. The CDR3 region has the DNA TGTGCCAGCAGCTTAAACAGGGGACTAGGTGATACGCAGTATTTT. The V gene is TRBV7-2, the J gene TRBJ2-3, with a tentative D call TRBD2 (8 bases). V lost 2 bases and J lost 6, with 15 bases in between. In germline, CDR1 is SGHTA, CDR2 FQGNSA. The CDR3 has 15 residues.

This clone has a single count. The chain links TRBV10-2 to TRBJ2-1; D is possibly TRBD1 or TRBD2 (6 bases each). The germline gives CDR1 WSHSY, CDR2 SAAADI. Trimming took 3 bases from V and 8 from J, leaving 8 bases between them. The length of the CDR3 is 12 residues. The CDR3 region is CASSEGGHEQFF. CDR3 nucleotides: TGCGCCAGCAGTGAAGGGGGGCATGAGCAGTTCTTC.

This chain uses TRBV27 with TRBJ2-7; D is undetermined. The CDR3 totals 13 residues. Trimming left V 4 bases short and J 2 bases short, with 9 bases between. The germline gives CDR1 MNHEY, CDR2 SMNVEV (reference sequence). CDR3 DNA: TGTGCCAGCAGTTATGCCGGAGCCTACGAGCAGTACTTC. As protein: CASSYAGAYEQYF.

The chain recombines TRBV5-4 with TRBJ1-2; the D gene is possibly TRBD1 (5 bases). The V end lost 2 bases, the J end lost 2 bases, and 10 bases lay between the germline ends. CDR1 and CDR2 from the germline V gene are SGHNT and YYREEE (reference sequence). The CDR3 length is 14 residues. CDR3 sequence: CASSFWGGNYGYTF. The CDR3 region has the DNA TGTGCCAGCAGCTTCTGGGGGGGGAACTATGGCTACACCTTC.

The genes are TRBV6-5 and TRBJ2-7; possibly TRBD2 for D (6 bases). The CDR3 is made up of 13 amino acids. Germline CDR1 reads MNHEY; CDR2 reads SVGAGI. V lost 2 bases, J lost 4 bases, and 9 bases lay in between. The CDR3 nucleotides read TGTGCCAGCAGTTACCGGGACTTGTACGAGCAGTACTTC. Protein sequence: CASSYRDLYEQYF.

This clone was recorded a few times. The chain employs TRBV9 and TRBJ1-1; a weak D match, TRBD1 (5 bases). The V gene lost 4 bases and the J gene lost 2 bases, with 12 bases spanning the gap. Germline-derived CDR1 and CDR2 are SGDLS and YYNGEE. This CDR3 is built from 14 residues. CDR3 sequence: CASSIGTDNTEAFF. The CDR3 DNA reads as TGTGCCAGCAGCATCGGGACCGATAACACTGAAGCTTTCTTT.

This chain uses TRBV6-6 with TRBJ1-1; D is unclear. CDR1 MNHNY and CDR2 SVGAGI come from the germline V gene (reference sequence). This CDR3 has 12 residues. V lost 2 bases and J lost 8, with 9 bases in between. Here the CDR3 reads CASSYPGVEAFF. CDR3 sequence (DNA): TGTGCCAGCAGTTACCCGGGAGTGGAAGCTTTCTTT.

In the case of this clone: Other DNA sequences in the same sample also yield this CDR3. The rearrangement links TRBV9 to TRBJ2-1; possible D gene TRBD1, 5 bases. Germline CDR1 SGDLS, CDR2 YYNGEE. Trimming shortened V by 0 bases and J by 5 bases, and 6 bases separated the two germline ends. This CDR3 spans 13 amino acids. The CDR3 coding sequence is TGTGCCAGCAGCGTAGGGGGCGACAATGAGCAGTTCTTC. Translation: CASSVGGDNEQFF.

The chain joins TRBV28 to TRBJ2-7, with TRBD1 as a possible D gene (5 bases). Looked up from germline, CDR1 is MDHEN and CDR2 is SYDVKM. The CDR3 totals 12 residues. The V end was cut by 3 bases, the J end by 5 bases, with 8 bases between. The CDR3 loop reads CASSFRGHEQYF. The CDR3 DNA follows: TGTGCCAGCAGTTTTAGGGGCCACGAGCAGTACTTC. The whole variable domain, remainder taken from reference TRBV28 and TRBJ2-7, is DVKVTQSSRYLVKRTGEKVFLECVQDMDHENMFWYRQDPGLGLRLIYFSYDVKMKEKGDIPEGYSVSREKKERFSLILESASTNQTSMYLCASSFRGHEQYFGPGTRLTVT.

This chain joins TRBV4-3 and TRBJ2-1; 8 bases agree with TRBD2. V lost 0 bases and J lost 1; bases outside the gene matches: 5. Germline V gene data show CDR1 as LGHNA and CDR2 as YSLEER. The CDR3 runs to 17 residues. The CDR3 sequence is CASSQESGGASYNEQFF. CDR3 sequence (DNA): TGCGCCAGCAGCCAAGAATCGGGGGGGGCTTCCTACAATGAGCAGTTCTTC.

The CDR3 region has the DNA TGTGCCAGCAGCTGGGATGGGACAGCGACCTACGAGCAGTACTTC. It encodes CASSWDGTATYEQYF. The chain has TRBV7-8 and TRBJ2-7; TRBD1 aligns across 7 bases. With 4 bases clipped from V and 2 bases from J, the junction kept 8 bases outside the gene matches. Germline CDR1 is SGHVS and CDR2 is FQNEAQ. The CDR3 runs 15 residues.

This clone was detected once. The rearrangement joins TRBV30 to TRBJ2-7; TRBD2 is a possible D gene (5 bases). V was pared by 4 bases and J by 7 bases, with 11 bases between. This CDR3 spans 11 amino acids. Germline assignment: CDR1 GTSNPN and CDR2 SVGIG (reference sequence). CDR3 sequence reads: CAWTEGYEQYF. The CDR3 DNA reads as TGTGCCTGGACCGAGGGATATGAGCAGTACTTC.

The chain employs TRBV9 and TRBJ2-2, with 8 bases identical to TRBD2. CDR1 and CDR2 (germline): SGDLS, YYNGEE. This CDR3 comprises 16 residues. The V and J ends lost 2 bases and 0 bases, in that order; junction bases with no gene match: 3. The CDR3: CASSVAAGANTGELFF. CDR3 coding DNA: TGTGCCAGCAGCGTGGCAGCGGGAGCGAACACCGGGGAGCTGTTTTTT.

This chain connects TRBV5-4 to TRBJ2-2; TRBD1 is a possible D gene (7 bases). The V gene's germline CDR1 is SGHNT and CDR2 YYREEE (reference sequence). The CDR3 has 12 amino acids. The V end lost 6 bases, the J end lost 5 bases, and 8 bases lay between the germline ends. In DNA form, the CDR3 reads TGTGCCAGCACAGGGGGGACCGGGGAGCTGTTTTTT. This codes for CASTGGTGELFF.

The chain uses TRBV7-9 and TRBJ2-3; D not resolved. Trimming stripped 2 bases from V and 4 bases from J, with 1 base between. This CDR3 has 11 amino acids. CDR1 is SEHNR, CDR2 FQNEAQ, per germline (reference sequence). This CDR3 reads CASSLSDTQYF. In DNA, the CDR3 is TGTGCCAGCAGCTTATCAGATACGCAGTATTTT.

This chain uses TRBV5-6 with TRBJ1-3; no reliable D call. This CDR3 is 18 amino acids long. CDR1 SGHDT and CDR2 YYEEEE come from the germline V gene. V lost 4 bases and J lost 0, with 20 bases in between. CDR3 in DNA: TGTGCCAGCAGCCCATTTTTGGTTGACCTGGACTCTGGAAACACCATATATTTT. It is translated as CASSPFLVDLDSGNTIYF.

The chain has TRBV7-8 and TRBJ2-5; 9 positions match TRBD1. The trim removed 2 bases at V and 2 bases at J, leaving 9 bases unmatched. The CDR3 consists of 17 residues. The V gene's germline CDR1 is SGHVS and CDR2 FQNEAQ. This CDR3 reads CASSLIAGTGLQETQYF. CDR3 bases: TGTGCCAGCAGCTTAATCGCCGGGACAGGGTTACAAGAGACCCAGTACTTC.

The chain combines TRBV4-1 with TRBJ1-4; D perhaps matches TRBD1 (5 bases). CDR1 is MGHRA, CDR2 YSYEKL, per germline. V was clipped by 2 bases and J by 13 bases, with 20 bases between them. This CDR3 has 15 amino acids. The CDR3 loop reads CASSQLGTAEGALFF. The CDR3 region has the DNA TGCGCCAGCAGCCAACTAGGGACGGCTGAAGGGGCACTGTTTTTT.

The V and J genes are TRBV28 and TRBJ2-1, with unresolved D. The CDR3 is 15 residues long. Deletions cut 1 base from V and 5 bases from J, with 12 bases between. CDR1 is MDHEN and CDR2 is SYDVKM in the germline V gene. The CDR3 reads CASSLLRQVDNEQFF. The CDR3 DNA reads as TGTGCCAGCAGTTTATTACGTCAGGTGGACAATGAGCAGTTCTTC.

The chain links TRBV4-3 to TRBJ2-3; 8 nucleotides match TRBD2. Germline CDR1 LGHNA, CDR2 YSLEER. The V segment lost 0 bases and the J segment 0 bases; nucleotides outside the gene matches: 8. The length of the CDR3 is 18 residues. CDR3: CASSQERSSGFSTDTQYF. DNA for the CDR3: TGCGCCAGCAGCCAAGAGCGGTCTAGCGGGTTTAGCACAGATACGCAGTATTTT.

The chain is built from TRBV6-1 and TRBJ2-1; D gene unclear. Trimming pared 1 base from V and 0 bases from J, leaving 7 bases between. CDR3 length equals 15 residues. Germline V gene sequence: CDR1 MNHNS, CDR2 SASEGT. The DNA of the CDR3 is TGTGCCAGCAGTGAAGGACAAAGCTCCTACAATGAGCAGTTCTTC. This sequence encodes CASSEGQSSYNEQFF.

V is TRBV7-3 and J is TRBJ2-7; D remains unclear. The germline V gene has CDR1 SGHTA and CDR2 FQGTGA. The CDR3 runs to 13 residues. The V gene lost 4 bases and the J gene lost 7 bases, with 14 bases spanning the gap. The DNA for the CDR3 is TGTGCCAGCAGCTCGAACATTCTGGGAGAGCAGTACTTC. Protein: CASSSNILGEQYF.